This T cell receptor (beta chain) originates from a study of blood T cells in healthy people across ages. Study outcomes and limitations: Aged donors had fewer naive CD4+ cells and lower diversity than long-lived donors.

With regard to this clonotype: What it recognizes is unknown.

A J-beta primer mix and a sample-barcoded 5' primer were used in a second PCR of about 7 to 12 cycles. One entry per CDR3 protein, called by TCRdb with MiXCR from the 5' RACE reads. The data contain 1.8 million or so distinct CDR3 sequences, 30% to 40% of them singletons. Per the germline V gene, CDR1 is SGHTA and CDR2 is FQGNSA. The length of the CDR3 is 14 residues. The trim removed 5 bases at V and 8 bases at J, leaving 5 bases unmatched. The donors, aged about 6 to 95, were healthy Caucasians from Russia. PBMCs, at least 6 million per sample, were isolated. Per individual sample, total RNA of at least 6 micrograms was extracted.

Sequencing was performed on blood. The sequence was obtained from a human donor in good health. The chain links TRBV7-2 to TRBJ2-3, with TRBD2 identical over 12 bases. The CDR3 region is CASSPSGGAVTQYF. Here the CDR3 DNA reads TGTGCCAGCAGCCCTAGCGGGGGGGCGGTTACGCAGTATTTT.